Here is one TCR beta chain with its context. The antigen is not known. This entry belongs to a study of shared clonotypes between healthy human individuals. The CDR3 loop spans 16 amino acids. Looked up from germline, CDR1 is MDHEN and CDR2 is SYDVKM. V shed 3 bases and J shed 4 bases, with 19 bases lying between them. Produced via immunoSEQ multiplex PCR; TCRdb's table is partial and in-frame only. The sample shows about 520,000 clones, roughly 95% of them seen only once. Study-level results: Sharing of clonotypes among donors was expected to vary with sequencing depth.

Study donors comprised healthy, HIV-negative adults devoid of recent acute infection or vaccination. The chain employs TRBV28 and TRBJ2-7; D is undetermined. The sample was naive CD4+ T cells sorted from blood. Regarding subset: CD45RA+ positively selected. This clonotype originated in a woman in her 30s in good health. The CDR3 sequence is CASSFSRGKGWYEQYF. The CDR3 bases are TGTGCCAGCAGTTTTTCTCGCGGTAAGGGTTGGTACGAGCAGTACTTC.